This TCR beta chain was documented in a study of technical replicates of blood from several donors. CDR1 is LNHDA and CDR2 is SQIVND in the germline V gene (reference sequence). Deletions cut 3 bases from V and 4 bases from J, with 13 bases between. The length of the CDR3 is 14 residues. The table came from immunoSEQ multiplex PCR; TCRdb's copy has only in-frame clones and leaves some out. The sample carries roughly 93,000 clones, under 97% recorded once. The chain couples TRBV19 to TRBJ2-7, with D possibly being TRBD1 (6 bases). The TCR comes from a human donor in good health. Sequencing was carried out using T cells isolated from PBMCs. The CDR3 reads CASSITRGSYEQYF. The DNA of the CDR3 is TGTGCCAGTAGTATTACCAGGGGTTCATACGAGCAGTACTTC. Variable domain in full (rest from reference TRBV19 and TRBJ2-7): DGGITQSPKYLFRKEGQNVTLSCEQNLNHDAMYWYRQDPGQGLRLIYYSQIVNDFQKGDIAEGYSVSREKKESFPLTVTSAQKNPTAFYLCASSITRGSYEQYFGPGTRLTVT.